This entry features one TCR beta chain sequence. Antigen: not known. Preparation of the TCRbeta library used unique molecular identifiers. Using its own MiXCR run on the PCR reads, TCRdb lists one record per CDR3 protein. Of some 120,000 distinct CDR3 sequences listed, approximately 22% are singletons. The source of the sample is a study of T-cell reconstitution after alpha-beta-depleted transplantation in children. General study results and limits: Newly generated T cells supplied most T-cell counts and diversity one year post-transplant.

The J segment lost 4 bases and the V segment lost 6 bases, leaving 6 bases of the junction unmatched. The germline V gene has CDR1 WSHSY and CDR2 SAAADI. CDR3 length equals 16 residues. The gene calls are TRBV10-2 and TRBJ2-5, with 15 bases fitting TRBD2. The receptor's source is a male patient aged 2-9 years who had a stem cell transplant for chronic granulomatous disease, so the T cells may come from the graft donor. Specimen: PBMCs, mostly from graft donor cells, collected 180 days after TCRalphabeta/CD19-depleted stem cell transplant. The DNA of the CDR3 is TGCGCCAGCAGGGAAGGGACTAGCGGGAGGAGAGAGACCCAGTACTTC. Encoded protein: CASREGTSGRRETQYF.